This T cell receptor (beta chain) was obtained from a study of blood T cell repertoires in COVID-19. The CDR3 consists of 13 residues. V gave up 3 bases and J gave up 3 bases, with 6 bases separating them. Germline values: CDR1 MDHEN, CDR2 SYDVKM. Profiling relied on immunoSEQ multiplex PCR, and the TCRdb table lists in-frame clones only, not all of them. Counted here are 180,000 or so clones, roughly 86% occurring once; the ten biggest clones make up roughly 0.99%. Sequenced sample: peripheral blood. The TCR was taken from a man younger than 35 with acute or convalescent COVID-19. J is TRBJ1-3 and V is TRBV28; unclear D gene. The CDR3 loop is CASSFRDGNTIYF. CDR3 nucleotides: TGTGCCAGCAGTTTCCGAGATGGAAACACCATATATTTT. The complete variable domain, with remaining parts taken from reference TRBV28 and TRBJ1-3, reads DVKVTQSSRYLVKRTGEKVFLECVQDMDHENMFWYRQDPGLGLRLIYFSYDVKMKEKGDIPEGYSVSREKKERFSLILESASTNQTSMYLCASSFRDGNTIYFGEGSWLTVV.